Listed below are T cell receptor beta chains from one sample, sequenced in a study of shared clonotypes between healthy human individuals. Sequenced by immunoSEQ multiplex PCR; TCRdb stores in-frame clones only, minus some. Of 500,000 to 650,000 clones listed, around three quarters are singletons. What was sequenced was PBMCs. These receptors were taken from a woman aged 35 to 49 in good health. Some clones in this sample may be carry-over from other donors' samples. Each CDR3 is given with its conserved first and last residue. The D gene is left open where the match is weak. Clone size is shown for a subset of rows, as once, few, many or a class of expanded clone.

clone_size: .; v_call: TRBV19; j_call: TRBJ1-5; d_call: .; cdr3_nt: TGTGCCAGTAGTACCCAGGCGTATAGCAATCAGCCCCAGCATTTT; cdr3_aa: CASSTQAYSNQPQHF
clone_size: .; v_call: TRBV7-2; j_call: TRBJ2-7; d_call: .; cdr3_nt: TGTGCCAGCAGCTTACAGGGCATGAGCTCCTACGAGCAGTACTTC; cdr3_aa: CASSLQGMSSYEQYF
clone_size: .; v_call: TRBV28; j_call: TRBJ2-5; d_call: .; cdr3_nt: TGTGCCAGCAACCCTCCGGGACAAAGCAGAGAGACCCAGTACTTC; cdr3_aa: CASNPPGQSRETQYF
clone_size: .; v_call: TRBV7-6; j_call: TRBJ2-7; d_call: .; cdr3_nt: TGTGCCAGCAGCTTTCGGACGGAAAGCTCCTACGAGCAGTACTTC; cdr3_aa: CASSFRTESSYEQYF
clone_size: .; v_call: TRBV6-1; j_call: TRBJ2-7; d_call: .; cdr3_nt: TGTGCCAGCAGTGAACAAGGGACACTAGAGCAGTACTTC; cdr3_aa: CASSEQGTLEQYF
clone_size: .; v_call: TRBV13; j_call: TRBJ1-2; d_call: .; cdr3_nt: TGTGCCAGCAGCTTAGGGGGGCGGGAGGACTATGGCTACACCTTC; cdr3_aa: CASSLGGREDYGYTF
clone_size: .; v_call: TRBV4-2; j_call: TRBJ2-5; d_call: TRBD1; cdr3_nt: TGTGCCAGCAGCCAGAACGGACAGGGACAAGAGACCCAGTACTTC; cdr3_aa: CASSQNGQGQETQYF
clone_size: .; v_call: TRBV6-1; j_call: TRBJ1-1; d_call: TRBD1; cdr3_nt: TGTGCCAGCAGTGAAGCCAGGGGGCTGAACACTGAAGCTTTCTTT; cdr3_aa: CASSEARGLNTEAFF
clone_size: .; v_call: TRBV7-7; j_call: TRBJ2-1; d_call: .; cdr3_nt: TGTGCCAGCAGCTTAGAGCCAGGGGGGAACAATGAGCAGTTCTTC; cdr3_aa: CASSLEPGGNNEQFF
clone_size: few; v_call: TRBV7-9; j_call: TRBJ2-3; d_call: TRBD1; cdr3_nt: TGTGCCAGCAGCAGACAGGGGGGCACAGATACGCAGTATTTT; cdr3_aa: CASSRQGGTDTQYF
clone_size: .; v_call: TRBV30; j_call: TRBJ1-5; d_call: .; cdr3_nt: TGTGCCTGGAGCCGGCTCGGCAGCAATCAGCCCCAGCATTTT; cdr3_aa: CAWSRLGSNQPQHF
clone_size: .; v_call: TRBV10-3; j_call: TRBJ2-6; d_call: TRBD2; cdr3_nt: TGTGCCATCAGTGCCGAGCGGGATGGGGCCAACGTCCTGACTTTC; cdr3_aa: CAISAERDGANVLTF
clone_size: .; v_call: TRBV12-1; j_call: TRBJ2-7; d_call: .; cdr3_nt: TGTGCCAGCAGCTGGTCCCGGCGACGTTTGACTTACGAGCAGTACTTC; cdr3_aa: CASSWSRRRLTYEQYF
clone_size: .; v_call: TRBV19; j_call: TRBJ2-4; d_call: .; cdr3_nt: TGTGCCAGTAACTTTAAGGTGGAGGGATGGAACATTCAGTACTTC; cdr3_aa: CASNFKVEGWNIQYF
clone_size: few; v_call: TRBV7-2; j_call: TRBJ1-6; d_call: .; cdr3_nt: TGTGCCAGCAGCTTAAGAGGCAGGGATAATTCACCCCTCCACTTT; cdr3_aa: CASSLRGRDNSPLHF
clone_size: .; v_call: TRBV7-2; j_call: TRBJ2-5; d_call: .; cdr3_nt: TGTGCCAGCAGCCCCCGTGCAGGGAGTGAGACCCAGTACTTC; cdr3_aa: CASSPRAGSETQYF
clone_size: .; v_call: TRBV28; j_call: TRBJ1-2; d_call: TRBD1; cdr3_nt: TGTGCCGTACACAATCCTCCGGGACAGCATAACTATGGCTACACCTTC; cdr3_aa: CAVHNPPGQHNYGYTF
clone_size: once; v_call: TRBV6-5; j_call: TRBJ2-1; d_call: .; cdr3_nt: TGTGCCAGCAGTTATAGCGGAGGGGCGACCAATGAGCAGTTCTTC; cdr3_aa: CASSYSGGATNEQFF
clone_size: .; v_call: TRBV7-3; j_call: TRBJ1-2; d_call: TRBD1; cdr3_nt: TGTGCCAGCAGCTTGACAGGGGGCGCATCTGGCTACACCTTC; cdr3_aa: CASSLTGGASGYTF
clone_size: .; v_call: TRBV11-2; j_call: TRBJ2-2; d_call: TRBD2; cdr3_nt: TGTGCCAGCACCTATCGACCGGGGGGAGACACCGGGGAGCTGTTTTTT; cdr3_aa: CASTYRPGGDTGELFF
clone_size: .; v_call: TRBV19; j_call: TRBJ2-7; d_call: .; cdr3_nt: TGTGCCAGTAGTCCCGGGACAAGGCGCCTCGAGCAGTACTTC; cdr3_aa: CASSPGTRRLEQYF
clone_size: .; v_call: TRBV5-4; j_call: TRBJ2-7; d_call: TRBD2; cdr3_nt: TGTGCCAGCAGCTTGGCCGGCGGGAGAAGCTACGAGCAGTACTTC; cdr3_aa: CASSLAGGRSYEQYF
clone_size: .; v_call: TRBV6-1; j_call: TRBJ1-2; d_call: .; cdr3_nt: TGTGCCAGCAGTGAAGGGGAGGGAAAGGGTGGCTATGGCTACACCTTC; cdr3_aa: CASSEGEGKGGYGYTF
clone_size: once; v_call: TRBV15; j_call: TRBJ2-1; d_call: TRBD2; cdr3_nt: TGTGCCACCAGCAGAGATCGGCCTAGCGGGAGAGGGGATGAGCAGTTCTTC; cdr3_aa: CATSRDRPSGRGDEQFF
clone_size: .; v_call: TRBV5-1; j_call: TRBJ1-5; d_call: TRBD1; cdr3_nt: TGCGCCAGCAGCCCGGACAGGGGGGACCAGCCCCAGCATTTT; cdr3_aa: CASSPDRGDQPQHF
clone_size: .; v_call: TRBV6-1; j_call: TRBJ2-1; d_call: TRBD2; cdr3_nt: TGTGCCAGCACTGGACTAGCGGGATACAATGAGCAGTTCTTC; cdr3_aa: CASTGLAGYNEQFF
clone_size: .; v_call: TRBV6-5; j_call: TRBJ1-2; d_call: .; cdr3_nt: TGTGCCAGCAGTTACTCGATGAAAAACTATGGCTACACCTTC; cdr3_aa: CASSYSMKNYGYTF
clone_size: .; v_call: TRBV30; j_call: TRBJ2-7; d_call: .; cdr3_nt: TGTGCCTGGAGTGTACTGAGGTCACTCCTTCCTTACGAGCAGTACTTC; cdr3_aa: CAWSVLRSLLPYEQYF
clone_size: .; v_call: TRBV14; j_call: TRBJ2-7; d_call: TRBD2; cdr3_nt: TGTGCCAGCAGCCAAGATTGGGGGACTAGGGTGGAGCAGTACTTC; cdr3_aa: CASSQDWGTRVEQYF
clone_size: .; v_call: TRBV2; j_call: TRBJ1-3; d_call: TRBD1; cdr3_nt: TGTGCCAGCAGCCTAGACAGGGGATGGGGAAACACCATATATTTT; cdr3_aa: CASSLDRGWGNTIYF
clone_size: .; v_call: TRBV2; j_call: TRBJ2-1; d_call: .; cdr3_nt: TGTGCCAGCAGTGACGCGTACAATGAGCAGTTCTTC; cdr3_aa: CASSDAYNEQFF
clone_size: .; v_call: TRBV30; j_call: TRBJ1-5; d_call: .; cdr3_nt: TGTGCCTGGAACTTTCACGGTACAGGTAATCAGCCCCAGCATTTT; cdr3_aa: CAWNFHGTGNQPQHF
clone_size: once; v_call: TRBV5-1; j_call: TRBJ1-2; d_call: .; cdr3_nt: TGCGCCAGCAGCCCTACTATTCAGGGGAAATATGGCTACACCTTC; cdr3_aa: CASSPTIQGKYGYTF
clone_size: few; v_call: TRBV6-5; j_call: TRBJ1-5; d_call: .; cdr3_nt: TGTGCCAGCAGGAGGACACAGGGTATCAATCAGCCCCAGCATTTT; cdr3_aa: CASRRTQGINQPQHF
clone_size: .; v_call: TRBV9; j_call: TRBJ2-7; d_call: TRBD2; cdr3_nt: TGTGCCAGCAGCGTAGCCGGGACTAGCGGATACTACGAGCAGTACTTC; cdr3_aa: CASSVAGTSGYYEQYF
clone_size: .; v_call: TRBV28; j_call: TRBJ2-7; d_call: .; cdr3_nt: TGTGCCAGCAGTTTTCCCCCTGGTCGCGGGGAGAGCTCCTACGAGCAGTACTTC; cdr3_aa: CASSFPPGRGESSYEQYF
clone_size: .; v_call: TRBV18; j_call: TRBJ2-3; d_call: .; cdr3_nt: TGTGCCAGCTCACCCGCCCGGGACCCTTCCACAGATACGCAGTATTTT; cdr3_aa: CASSPARDPSTDTQYF
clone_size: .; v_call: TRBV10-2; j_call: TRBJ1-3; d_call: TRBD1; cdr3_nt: TGCGCCAGCGGGTTGACAGGGGGTTCCTCTGGAAACACCATATATTTT; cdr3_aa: CASGLTGGSSGNTIYF
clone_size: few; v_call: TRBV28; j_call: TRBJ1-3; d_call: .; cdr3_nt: TGTGCCAGCATGGGGGTCGGAAACACCATATATTTT; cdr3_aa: CASMGVGNTIYF
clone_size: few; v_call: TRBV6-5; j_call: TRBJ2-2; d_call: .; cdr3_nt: TGTGCCAGCGTGGGTCCCGGGGGCACCGGGGAGCTGTTTTTT; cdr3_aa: CASVGPGGTGELFF
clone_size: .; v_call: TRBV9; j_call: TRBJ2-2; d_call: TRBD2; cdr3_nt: TGTGCCAGCAGCACCACTAGCGGGAGGATCGGGGAGCTGTTTTTT; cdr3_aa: CASSTTSGRIGELFF
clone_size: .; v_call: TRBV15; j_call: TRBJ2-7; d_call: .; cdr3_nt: TGTGCCACCAGTCGGAACAGGGACTACGAGCAGTACTTC; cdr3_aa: CATSRNRDYEQYF
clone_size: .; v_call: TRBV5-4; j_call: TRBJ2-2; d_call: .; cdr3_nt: TGTGCCAGCAGCCAGATAAGACAGAACACCGGGGAGCTGTTTTTT; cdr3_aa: CASSQIRQNTGELFF
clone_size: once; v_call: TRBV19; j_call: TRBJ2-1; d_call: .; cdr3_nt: TGTGCCAGTAGCCTATGGGCGGGAAACTCCTACAATGAGCAGTTCTTC; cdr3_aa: CASSLWAGNSYNEQFF
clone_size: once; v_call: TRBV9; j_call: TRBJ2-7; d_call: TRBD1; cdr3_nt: TGTGCCAGCAGCGTTTCGGGACAGGTAGGCGAGCAGTACTTC; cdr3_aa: CASSVSGQVGEQYF
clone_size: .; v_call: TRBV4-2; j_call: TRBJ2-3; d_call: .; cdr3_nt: TGTGCCAGCAGCCAAGAGGTCCTGGCCACAGATACGCAGTATTTT; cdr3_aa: CASSQEVLATDTQYF